This record covers a single TCR beta chain. Germline lookup yields CDR1 MNHEY and CDR2 SMNVEV (reference sequence). Trimming pared 2 bases from V and 0 bases from J, leaving 10 bases between. This CDR3 comprises 15 residues. Eligibility required adulthood, ileal or ileocolonic Crohn's disease and indicated ileocolonic resection. This record comes from a study of T cell repertoires in ileal Crohn's disease. About the research overall: Operated complications were stricturing disease (approximately 60%) and penetrating disease (approximately 39%). About half of patients got postoperative therapy: about ten thiopurines, around 19 anti-TNF.

Each sample's TCRB immunosequencing used 450 to 550 nanograms of biopsy DNA. Generated by immunoSEQ multiplex PCR, the TCRdb table keeps only in-frame clones and is missing some. The table includes 6,000 to 8,000 clones, approximately 92% detected once. This sequence originates from an adult with Crohn's disease. This rearrangement joins TRBV27 to TRBJ1-2, with D possibly being TRBD1 (6 bases). Specimen: ileal tissue. The DNA of the CDR3 is TGTGCCAGCAGTTTAATAGGGGGAGCTAACTATGGCTACACCTTC. Translation: CASSLIGGANYGYTF.